Presented here are 21 T cell receptor beta chains from one specimen sequenced in a study of blood T cell repertoires in COVID-19. Only in-frame clones appear in the TCRdb table, and some are missing; sequencing was by immunoSEQ multiplex PCR. The top ten clones hold about 7.7% of a sample with about 54,000 clones, 90% of them seen once. Sequenced input: peripheral blood. Receptor source: a woman in her thirties or forties with active COVID-19.

This clone was found once. The chain links TRBV11-2 to TRBJ2-1; 7 positions match TRBD1. Germline trimming cut 4 bases from V and 7 bases from J; bases unmatched to any gene: 4. This CDR3 has 13 residues. Germline CDR1 and CDR2: SGHAT and FQNNGV. This CDR3 reads CASSSYRGNEQFF. The DNA for the CDR3 is TGTGCCAGCAGCTCCTACAGGGGAAATGAGCAGTTCTTC.

The genes are TRBV4-2 and TRBJ1-2, with 10 nucleotides matching TRBD1. The V gene end was trimmed by 4 bases and the J gene end by 8 bases; junction bases not matched to a gene: 16. CDR3 length equals 17 residues. The germline CDR1 and CDR2 sequences are LGHNA and YNFKEQ. The CDR3 sequence: CASSPVEPTGGGRGYTF. In DNA, the CDR3 is TGTGCCAGCAGCCCAGTCGAGCCGACAGGGGGCGGAAGGGGCTACACCTTC.

A few counts support this clone. The V gene is TRBV11-1, the J gene TRBJ2-7; 7 nucleotides line up with TRBD1. CDR3 length: 13 residues. V shed 4 bases and J 3 bases; nucleotides not matched to a gene: 3. The germline CDR1 and CDR2 sequences are SGHAT and FQDESV (reference sequence). As DNA, the CDR3 is TGTGCCAGCAGCTGGGACAGTCACTACGAGCAGTACTTC. This sequence encodes CASSWDSHYEQYF.

This sequence joins TRBV6-5 and TRBJ2-5, with no clear D. CDR1 MNHEY and CDR2 SVGAGI come from the germline V gene. V was cut by 0 bases and J by 5 bases, with 10 bases left in between. This CDR3 has 14 residues. The CDR3 bases are TGTGCCAGCAGTTACTCTTCCAGCGCGGAGACCCAGTACTTC. This gives the protein CASSYSSSAETQYF.

This chain joins TRBV5-6 and TRBJ1-1; 7 bases map to TRBD1. Germline values: CDR1 SGHDT, CDR2 YYEEEE. Germline trimming cut 4 bases from V and 5 bases from J; bases unmatched to any gene: 8. The CDR3 consists of 14 residues. The CDR3 region has the DNA TGTGCCAGCAGCCAACCAGGGGGTTTAACTGAAGCTTTCTTT. Protein product: CASSQPGGLTEAFF.

The CDR3 loop is CASSWVAGPSGVSEQFF. DNA of the CDR3: TGTGCCAGTAGTTGGGTAGCGGGGCCCTCGGGGGTAAGTGAGCAGTTCTTC. V is TRBV19 and J is TRBJ2-1; 8 positions match TRBD2. V shed 5 bases, J shed 9 bases, and the junction held 18 bases outside the gene matches. Germline V gene data show CDR1 as LNHDA and CDR2 as SQIVND (reference sequence). The CDR3 sequence is 17 residues long.

The chain is built from TRBV2 and TRBJ2-2; D gene uncertain. The V and J ends lost 1 base and 5 bases respectively, with 11 bases between them. The CDR3 has 15 amino acids. CDR1 and CDR2 (germline): SNHLY, FYNNEI. CDR3: CASSEGGLSTGELFF. CDR3 bases: TGTGCCAGCAGTGAAGGCGGATTATCAACCGGGGAGCTGTTTTTT.

V gene TRBV3-1 (or the pseudogene TRBV3-2) combines with J gene TRBJ1-1, with D tentatively TRBD1 (5 bases). V was pared by 3 bases and J by 1 base, with 12 bases between. Germline CDR1 reads LGHDT; CDR2 reads YNNKEL (reference sequence). CDR3 size: 15 residues. CDR3 DNA: TGTGCCAGCAGCCATCGACAGTTTCAGAACACTGAAGCTTTCTTT. Residues: CASSHRQFQNTEAFF.

This chain's CDR3 is CASSSQGNTEAFF. DNA of the CDR3: TGTGCCAGCAGCTCCCAGGGGAACACTGAAGCTTTCTTT. The chain uses TRBV7-3 and TRBJ1-1, with D possibly being TRBD1 (5 bases). Germline lookup yields CDR1 SGHTA and CDR2 FQGTGA. The ends were cut back, 4 bases at V and 1 base at J, with 7 bases in the middle. The CDR3 covers 13 residues.

This chain's CDR3 is CASSPLDRAETQYF. In DNA form, the CDR3 reads TGTGCCAGCTCACCCCTCGACAGGGCAGAGACCCAGTACTTC. The chain employs TRBV18 and TRBJ2-5, with 7 bases that match TRBD1. After removal of 3 bases from V and 4 bases from J, the junction contained 5 bases not matched to a gene. Germline lookup yields CDR1 KGHSH and CDR2 LQKENI. There are 14 residues in the CDR3.

The rearrangement links TRBV6-1 to TRBJ1-5; 7 bases are a match to TRBD1. V dropped 4 bases and J dropped 1; count of bases not matched to a gene: 10. Germline CDR1 reads MNHNS; CDR2 reads SASEGT. The CDR3 spans 17 residues. CDR3 coding DNA: TGTGCCAGCAGTGGAACGGACAGGACTAAGAGCAATCAGCCCCAGCATTTT. As protein: CASSGTDRTKSNQPQHF.

The chain uses TRBV9 and TRBJ2-1, with D possibly TRBD2 on 6 matching bases. V lost 2 bases to trimming and J lost 8 bases, with 11 bases between them. The CDR3 spans 13 residues. CDR1 and CDR2 from the germline V gene are SGDLS and YYNGEE. The DNA for the CDR3 is TGTGCCAGCAGCGTCGGGGGAATCGATGAGCAGTTCTTC. Protein: CASSVGGIDEQFF.

V gene TRBV5-6 combines with J gene TRBJ1-1; D not certain. Trimming took 2 bases from V and 1 from J, leaving 6 bases between them. The CDR3 is 13 residues long. Germline loops: CDR1 SGHDT, CDR2 YYEEEE. The CDR3 DNA follows: TGTGCCAGCAGCTTATCGAGGAACACTGAAGCTTTCTTT. This sequence encodes CASSLSRNTEAFF.

This chain connects TRBV11-3 to TRBJ1-4, with 7 bases aligning to TRBD1. The CDR3 sequence is 17 residues long. Trimming took 6 bases from V and 5 from J; bases not matched to a gene: 15. Germline V gene data show CDR1 as SGHNT and CDR2 as YENEEA. The CDR3 DNA reads TGTGCCAGCAGTCAATCAGGGGGACCGGAATTAAATGAAAAACTGTTTTTT. Protein product: CASSQSGGPELNEKLFF.

The V call is TRBV5-4, the J call TRBJ2-1, with a tentative D call TRBD1 (5 bases). This CDR3 spans 17 amino acids. V was trimmed by 6 bases and J by 1 base, leaving 20 bases between them. CDR1 and CDR2 (germline): SGHNT, YYREEE (reference sequence). As DNA, the CDR3 is TGTGCCAGCAACTTCGCCCCAGGGCAGGGATCCTACAATGAGCAGTTCTTC. Residues: CASNFAPGQGSYNEQFF. The whole variable domain, remainder taken from reference TRBV5-4 and TRBJ2-1, is ETGVTQSPTHLIKTRGQQVTLRCSSQSGHNTVSWYQQALGQGPQFIFQYYREEENGRGNFPPRFSGLQFPNYSSELNVNALELDDSALYLCASNFAPGQGSYNEQFFGPGTRLTVL.

As regards this clone: At the DNA level, this CDR3 is encoded by other sequences in the same sample as well. The chain has TRBV18 and TRBJ2-5, with TRBD1 matching over 9 bases. This CDR3 is 14 amino acids long. The ends lost 6 bases at V and 1 base at J; junction bases unmatched: 3. Germline V lookup: CDR1 KGHSH, CDR2 LQKENI. CDR3 bases: TGTGCCAGCTCCCCGGGACAGGGCCAAGAGACCCAGTACTTC. Protein sequence: CASSPGQGQETQYF.

This chain links TRBV6-5 with TRBJ1-1; no definite D call. Trimming stripped 8 bases from V and 0 bases from J, with 10 bases between. This CDR3 has 13 residues. Germline V gene lookup returns CDR1 MNHEY and CDR2 SVGAGI. Here the CDR3 reads CASRSLLNTEAFF. CDR3 nucleotides: TGTGCCAGCCGGTCTCTCCTGAACACTGAAGCTTTCTTT.

The rearrangement links TRBV18 to TRBJ1-2; the D gene is possibly TRBD1 (5 bases). Trimming shortened V by 4 bases and J by 3 bases, and 12 bases separated the two germline ends. The germline V gene has CDR1 KGHSH and CDR2 LQKENI. The CDR3 loop spans 14 amino acids. CDR3 coding DNA: TGTGCCAGCTCACTTCTGTCAGGGCACTATGGCTACACCTTC. Translating it yields CASSLLSGHYGYTF.

V and J are TRBV30 and TRBJ1-6; 10 bases fit TRBD1. Germline V gene sequence: CDR1 GTSNPN, CDR2 SVGIG (reference sequence). The CDR3 is 16 amino acids. The V gene end was trimmed by 3 bases and the J gene end by 7 bases; junction bases not matched to a gene: 9. The CDR3 spells CAWRAWDRGDNSPLHF. DNA for the CDR3: TGTGCCTGGAGGGCTTGGGACAGGGGAGACAATTCACCCCTCCACTTT.

The chain is built from TRBV11-2 and TRBJ2-3; 8 bases are shared with TRBD2. CDR1 and CDR2 (germline): SGHAT, FQNNGV. Germline trimming cut 3 bases from V and 2 bases from J; bases unmatched to any gene: 10. The CDR3 totals 17 residues. The CDR3, as DNA: TGTGCCAGCAGCTTGCTCGCCCGAGCGGGAGTCACAGATACGCAGTATTTT. Its translation: CASSLLARAGVTDTQYF.

This chain links TRBV3-1 (or the pseudogene TRBV3-2) with TRBJ1-1; D gene unclear. V was cut by 6 bases and J by 1 base, with 9 bases left in between. The V gene's germline CDR1 is LGHDT and CDR2 YNNKEL (reference sequence). The CDR3 loop spans 13 amino acids. CDR3 bases: TGTGCCAGCAGGCATGCAGGGAACACTGAAGCTTTCTTT. This encodes CASRHAGNTEAFF.